This T cell receptor (beta chain) was identified during a study of T-cell memory formation after mild COVID-19. Study-level background: Across donors, TCR clusters were largely donor specific. Study-wide findings and caveats: A balance of CD4 and CD8 characterized clones contracting day 15 to 85, whereas later expanders leaned CD4+.

This clonotype was observed a handful of times. Antigen: not known. Germline loops: CDR1 GTSNPN, CDR2 SVGIG (reference sequence). V lost 2 bases, J lost 2 bases, and 4 bases stayed unmatched. The CDR3 spans 14 residues. From the 5' RACE reads, TCRdb called clonotypes with MiXCR, one entry per CDR3 protein. Of more than 450,000 distinct CDR3 sequences in the sample, about a sixth were seen once. The receptor was isolated from an adult woman who had mild COVID-19 (a few samples of this study predate the infection). Cell type and time point are not known. V usage is TRBV30 and J usage is TRBJ2-3, with 7 nucleotides matching TRBD2. Sequencing was performed on PBMCs or a T cell subset sorted from them (not recorded which). CDR3 loop: CAWSNLAATDTQYF. CDR3 nucleotides: TGTGCCTGGAGTAATCTAGCGGCCACAGATACGCAGTATTTT.